This entry describes one TCR beta chain. No cognate antigen has been identified for it. No much larger clonotype is one base removed from it; base qualities were not supplied. To estimate absolute template abundance from read counts, synthetic TCR analog templates were spiked into each PCR. The immunoSEQ assay was used to amplify TCRbeta CDR3 regions from genomic DNA with bias-controlled V and J gene primers. Rearranged TCRbeta segments were sequenced at approximately 20X coverage. The original pipeline was this. Sequencing errors were corrected by clustering and CDR3s were annotated against IMGT to assign V, D and J genes. Downstream analyses used only productive TCRbeta rearrangements, leaving out any out-of-frame or stop-codon sequences. Clonality was calculated as one minus the Shannon entropy normalized by the log of the number of unique productive sequences. Clones differing between time points or between blood and tumor were identified using Fisher's exact test with Benjamini-Hochberg correction, with an adjusted p below 0.01 applied as the threshold. In its TCRdb copy, this immuneACCESS table keeps in-frame sequences only and misses some clones. Where compared with another copy, unresolved V genes explain less than half of these, and the others have no known cause. Clone size and the V and J calls come from that table; the DNA yielded D and trimming. The sample yields 70,000 or so clones; around 84% were counted once. The ten biggest clones cover roughly 4.5% of the sample.

The sample comes from a study of PD-L1 blockade in urothelial cancer (dated by TCRdb to 2016 to 2017). For context, the study as a whole: All patients started therapy around 2014 and received atezolizumab 1,200 mg intravenously every 3 weeks. About 85% of the 29 patients were identified as males with urothelial cancer of bladder origin, and a prior smoking history was reported by 18 of 29 patients. An ECOG performance status of 0 or 1 was recorded for the patients, and 0 to 3 prior chemotherapy regimens had been received by the patients. Blood samples were analyzed 3 weeks after the start of treatment (second dose) and 6 weeks after the start of treatment. Blood samples yielded a median of roughly 140,000 T cells and more than 80,000 unique TCRs, with median clonality around 0.084. The study was an exploratory multi-omic analysis of somatic, immune and clinical correlates of response to PD-L1 blockade with atezolizumab in urothelial cancer. TCR sequencing covered pretreatment tumor samples and matched, serially collected peripheral blood taken before and after atezolizumab treatment. Durable clinical benefit was defined as progression-free survival longer than 6 months, and TCR features were also tested against progression-free and overall survival. In the same patients who had TCR sequencing, pretreatment tumors also underwent whole exome sequencing and RNA sequencing. Nine patients achieved durable clinical benefit and approximately 19 did not. Pretreatment blood TCR-seq was available for about 27 patients, at least one posttreatment blood collection was obtained for around 24 patients, and tumor TCR-seq was available for around 24 patients.

CDR1 and CDR2 were assigned from the germline V gene (reference sequence) as MNHEY and SMNVEV. The CDR3 sequence holds 15 residues, the cysteine and phenylalanine included. Left in the record is the CDR3 DNA by itself, 45 bases read in frame from the first base. The V end gives up 5 bases and the J end 4 bases, leaving 6 bases in the junction not matched to a gene. Broad study findings and their caveats: Patients with durable benefit showed greater expansion of tumor-associated TCR clones in peripheral blood 3 weeks after starting treatment (n = 22, p = 0.022). Because the sample size was small (n ≈ 30) and many exploratory analyses were performed, the results are intended to be hypothesis-generating. Improved progression-free and overall survival was found to be associated with pretreatment peripheral blood TCR clonality below the median.

A cohort of 25 to 30 patients with locally advanced or metastatic urothelial carcinoma, treated at Memorial Sloan Kettering on a trial protocol, was included. Peripheral blood mononuclear cells were collected pretreatment and during treatment, with between 1 and 8 total time points per patient. The Qiagen DNeasy Blood extraction kit was used to purify genomic DNA from total PBMCs and tumor samples. PBMCs were collected pretreatment and during treatment, and were isolated and stored as previously described. The source is a man aged 65 to 79 with urothelial cancer. Sequenced material: PBMCs, taken around atezolizumab (anti-PD-L1) treatment. The rearranged chain carries TRBV27 and TRBJ2-1; 9 central nucleotides agree with TRBD2. The CDR3 protein is CASSQVAGDYNEQFF. In nucleotides, the sequence is TGTGCCAGCAGTCAAGTAGCGGGGGATTACAATGAGCAGTTCTTC.